The 24 T cell receptor beta chains reported below all come from one sample, sequenced in a study of shared clonotypes between healthy human individuals. Libraries were prepared by immunoSEQ multiplex PCR; TCRdb keeps only in-frame clonotypes and omits some of them. Of around 1.6 million clones listed, under 99% are singletons. Specimen: naive CD4+ T cells sorted from blood. The subset is: CD45RA+ positively selected. The origin of the receptors is a man under 40 in good health.

The DNA of the CDR3 is TGTGCCAGCAGCTTGGGAGGGCCCAATCAGCCCCAGCATTTT. It is translated as CASSLGGPNQPQHF. The gene calls are TRBV5-4 and TRBJ1-5; D is undetermined. V dropped 0 bases and J dropped 3 bases, with 7 bases sitting between them. Looked up from germline, CDR1 is SGHNT and CDR2 is YYREEE (reference sequence). There are 14 residues in the CDR3.

The J gene is TRBJ1-5, the V gene TRBV5-6, with a weak D call TRBD1 (6 bases). Looked up from germline, CDR1 is SGHDT and CDR2 is YYEEEE. Trimming took 5 bases from V and 4 from J, leaving 16 bases between them. The CDR3 contains 15 residues. CDR3 DNA: TGTGCCAGCAGTATACGGGGACACAATAATCAGCCCCAGCATTTT. Encoded protein: CASSIRGHNNQPQHF.

The chain uses TRBV14 and TRBJ2-5; D perhaps matches TRBD2 (5 bases). The CDR3 length is 14 residues. CDR1 and CDR2 from the germline V gene are SGHDN and FVKESK. V lost 4 bases, J lost 5 bases, and 14 bases lay in between. DNA for the CDR3: TGTGCCAGCAGCCTCTTCTCCGGGATTGAGACCCAGTACTTC. As protein: CASSLFSGIETQYF.

The V call is TRBV19, the J call TRBJ2-3; maybe TRBD1 (6 bases). This CDR3 region has 14 residues. Germline CDR1 LNHDA, CDR2 SQIVND (reference sequence). The germline V and J ends were trimmed by 7 bases and 2 bases, with 13 bases remaining between them. This CDR3 reads CASNVRGFTDTQYF. The CDR3, as DNA: TGTGCCAGTAATGTCAGGGGATTCACAGATACGCAGTATTTT.

The V call is TRBV11-2, the J call TRBJ1-1, with D possibly TRBD1 on 5 matching bases. Germline V gene lookup returns CDR1 SGHAT and CDR2 FQNNGV. This CDR3 spans 14 amino acids. Trimming shortened V by 3 bases and J by 4 bases, and 12 bases separated the two germline ends. DNA of the CDR3: TGTGCCAGCAGCTTTAGGGGTCAGGGCACTGAAGCTTTCTTT. Protein: CASSFRGQGTEAFF.

The chain couples TRBV19 to TRBJ2-5; TRBD2 might be the D (5 bases). The DNA matches TRBJ2-7 better at its end, which makes the J call doubtful. Germline assignment: CDR1 LNHDA and CDR2 SQIVND (reference sequence). The CDR3 spans 14 residues. The CDR3 DNA sequence: TGTGCCAGTAGTTTGACCGGGAACCACTACGAGCAGTACTTC. It specifies CASSLTGNHYEQYF.

With respect to this clone: Other DNA sequences in the sample encode the same CDR3. This sequence joins TRBV28 and TRBJ2-2, with 10 bases that match TRBD2. The germline V gene has CDR1 MDHEN and CDR2 SYDVKM. The CDR3 covers 14 residues. V trimming: 8 bases; J trimming: 1 base; junction bases outside the gene matches: 1. This CDR3 reads CASRTSGNTGELFF. The CDR3 region has the DNA TGTGCCAGCCGGACTAGCGGGAACACCGGGGAGCTGTTTTTT. Full variable domain (remainder filled in from reference TRBV28 and TRBJ2-2): DVKVTQSSRYLVKRTGEKVFLECVQDMDHENMFWYRQDPGLGLRLIYFSYDVKMKEKGDIPEGYSVSREKKERFSLILESASTNQTSMYLCASRTSGNTGELFFGEGSRLTVL.

This chain connects TRBV7-9 to TRBJ2-7; TRBD1 might be the D (5 bases). Trimming took off 3 bases at V and 0 bases at J, with 21 bases between the two ends. The germline gives CDR1 SEHNR, CDR2 FQNEAQ (reference sequence). This CDR3 is built from 18 residues. This CDR3 reads CASSFDSYSDVGSYEQYF. CDR3 in DNA: TGTGCCAGCAGCTTTGACAGTTACTCCGACGTAGGCTCCTACGAGCAGTACTTC. Drawing the rest from reference TRBV7-9 and TRBJ2-7, the complete variable domain is DTGVSQNPRHKITKRGQNVTFRCDPISEHNRLYWYRQTLGQGPEFLTYFQNEAQLEKSRLLSDRFSAERPKGSFSTLEIQRTEQGDSAMYLCASSFDSYSDVGSYEQYFGPGTRLTVT.

The chain links TRBV7-2 to TRBJ1-5; no definite D call. Between the trimmed V and J ends, which lost 2 bases and 1 base, there was a span of 9 bases. CDR3 size: 15 residues. CDR1 is SGHTA, CDR2 FQGNSA, per germline. The CDR3 sequence: CASSLILTSNQPQHF. In nucleotides, the CDR3 is TGTGCCAGCAGCTTAATTCTGACGAGCAATCAGCCCCAGCATTTT.

This chain links TRBV29-1 with TRBJ2-1; 11 bases align to TRBD2. Trimming cost V 4 bases and J 2 bases; bases outside gene matches: 7. Germline lookup yields CDR1 SQVTM and CDR2 ANQGSEA. This CDR3 contains 16 residues. The CDR3 sequence is CSVVPKTSGTYNEQFF. CDR3 nucleotide sequence: TGCAGCGTTGTGCCCAAGACTAGCGGGACCTACAATGAGCAGTTCTTC.

The rearrangement uses TRBV5-1 and TRBJ2-5, with TRBD2 matching 9 bases. V gave up 0 bases and J gave up 4 bases; unmatched junction bases: 1. This CDR3 contains 14 residues. Per germline, CDR1 SGHRS and CDR2 YFSETQ. CDR3 in DNA: TGCGCCAGCAGCTTGGGTAGCGGGAGAGAGACCCAGTACTTC. Its protein is CASSLGSGRETQYF.

The chain links TRBV10-1 to TRBJ2-2; 9 positions match TRBD1. After removal of 4 bases from V and 3 bases from J, the junction contained 9 bases not matched to a gene. The CDR3 runs 17 residues. CDR1 is WNHNN, CDR2 SYGVQD, per germline (reference sequence). The CDR3 sequence: CASSAYRDREYTGELFF. CDR3 DNA sequence: TGCGCCAGCAGTGCTTACCGGGACAGGGAATACACCGGGGAGCTGTTTTTT.

The chain's CDR3 is CASRKEPGELFF. In DNA, the CDR3 is TGTGCCAGCAGAAAGGAACCCGGGGAGCTGTTTTTT. This sequence joins TRBV5-4 and TRBJ2-2; D call uncertain. Looked up from germline, CDR1 is SGHNT and CDR2 is YYREEE (reference sequence). The CDR3 has 12 residues. V was pared by 5 bases and J by 6 bases, with 8 bases between.

The chain has TRBV4-3 and TRBJ2-2, with D unresolved. Germline V gene lookup returns CDR1 LGHNA and CDR2 YSLEER. With 0 bases removed from V and 4 bases from J, the gap between germline ends came to 12 bases. The CDR3 sequence is 16 residues long. CDR3 nucleotides: TGCGCCAGCAGCCAAGATCGTCTCCTTTTCACCGGGGAGCTGTTTTTT. This codes for CASSQDRLLFTGELFF.

V gene TRBV6-4 combines with J gene TRBJ2-1; tentatively, D is TRBD2 (5 bases). V was trimmed by 5 bases and J by 0 bases, leaving 11 bases between them. The CDR3 is 15 residues long. Germline values: CDR1 MRHNA, CDR2 SNTAGT. The CDR3 DNA is TGTGCCAGCAGTCGGACTCCCGGCTCCTACAATGAGCAGTTCTTC. This translates into CASSRTPGSYNEQFF.

V and J are TRBV29-1 and TRBJ2-7; the match to TRBD2 covers 9 bases. The CDR3 has 14 amino acids. The germline gives CDR1 SQVTM, CDR2 ANQGSEA. CDR3 loop: CPAVGGTSFYEQYF. The CDR3, as DNA: TGCCCAGCAGTGGGTGGGACTAGCTTCTACGAGCAGTACTTC.

The V gene is TRBV7-2, the J gene TRBJ2-5, with 11 bases lining up with TRBD2. The CDR3 loop spans 17 amino acids. Germline V gives CDR1 SGHTA, CDR2 FQGNSA. J was trimmed by 4 bases and V by 5 bases; bases with no gene match: 12. CDR3 amino acids: CASSSRLLAGEGETQYF. CDR3 DNA sequence: TGTGCCAGCAGCAGCCGCTTACTAGCGGGAGAGGGAGAGACCCAGTACTTC.

V is TRBV5-5 and J is TRBJ2-2; perhaps TRBD1 as D (5 bases). The CDR3 has 17 amino acids. Deletions cut 0 bases from V and 3 bases from J, with 15 bases between. CDR1 and CDR2 from the germline V gene are SGHKS and YYEKEE (reference sequence). The chain's CDR3 is CASSLARGNRYTGELFF. Here the CDR3 DNA reads TGTGCCAGCAGCTTGGCAAGGGGTAATCGCTACACCGGGGAGCTGTTTTTT.

J is TRBJ1-3 and V is TRBV5-1; D is ambiguous. The V gene's germline CDR1 is SGHRS and CDR2 YFSETQ. The CDR3 contains 14 residues. V was shortened by 2 bases and J by 1 base, with 7 bases between the two germline ends. CDR3 sequence reads: CASSFDGSGNTIYF. The CDR3 DNA reads TGCGCCAGCAGCTTCGACGGGTCTGGAAACACCATATATTTT.

The genes are TRBV6-5 and TRBJ2-5; D is uncertain. Germline CDR1 is MNHEY and CDR2 is SVGAGI. This CDR3 region has 13 residues. Trimming removed 4 bases from V and 4 bases from J, with 10 bases in between. CDR3 coding DNA: TGTGCCAGCAGTTCCCGACCCCGAGAGACCCAGTACTTC. Translating gives CASSSRPRETQYF.

About this clone itself: The same CDR3 arises from other DNA sequences in this sample as well. This chain connects TRBV29-1 to TRBJ2-3, with D tentatively TRBD2 (7 bases). V dropped 3 bases and J dropped 0 bases, with 10 bases sitting between them. The CDR3 runs to 14 residues. Germline values: CDR1 SQVTM, CDR2 ANQGSEA. CDR3 coding DNA: TGCAGCGTTGATGGGGGGGCAAGCACAGATACGCAGTATTTT. Translation: CSVDGGASTDTQYF.

The CDR3 region has the DNA TGCAGTGCTAGGGCGGACAGGGCTGCTTTCTTT. It is translated as CSARADRAAFF. The chain uses TRBV20-1 and TRBJ1-1; 8 positions agree with TRBD1. From germline, CDR1 is DFQATT and CDR2 SNEGSKA (reference sequence). This CDR3 region has 11 residues. V gave up 3 bases and J gave up 11 bases; unmatched junction bases: 5.

The chain links TRBV30 to TRBJ2-1, with 14 bases that match TRBD2. This CDR3 has 15 residues. From germline, CDR1 is GTSNPN and CDR2 SVGIG (reference sequence). Germline trimming cut 3 bases from V and 7 bases from J; bases unmatched to any gene: 5. CDR3 loop: CAWSLGTSGSNEQFF. The CDR3 nucleotides are TGTGCCTGGAGCCTAGGGACTAGCGGGAGTAATGAGCAGTTCTTC.

This clone is a singleton in its sample. Other DNA sequences in this sample translate to the same CDR3. The rearrangement uses TRBV7-2 and TRBJ1-3, with unresolved D. CDR3 size: 13 residues. CDR1 and CDR2 (germline): SGHTA, FQGNSA. The ends were cut back, 5 bases at V and 1 base at J, with 6 bases in the middle. CDR3: CASSPLSGNTIYF. The CDR3 coding sequence is TGTGCCAGCAGCCCATTGTCTGGAAACACCATATATTTT.